These T cell receptor beta chains were read from a single sample in a study of blood T cells in healthy people across ages. TCRdb analysed the 5' RACE reads with MiXCR anew, one entry per CDR3 protein. The table lists about 800,000 distinct CDR3 sequences, roughly 60% of them singletons. The sequencing input was blood. These receptors came from a young man in good health. Each CDR3 is given with its conserved first and last residue. A D gene is named only where the DNA matches it firmly. Size values are once, few and many counts, or a class for expanded clones, and some rows have none.

V	size	length	D	J	DNA	CDR3
TRBV10-3	-	14	-	TRBJ1-5	TGTGCCATCAGTGCGGGGGATCGCAATCAGCCCCAGCATTTT	CAISAGDRNQPQHF
TRBV12-3/TRBV12-4	-	14	TRBD1	TRBJ1-6	TGTGCCAGCAGGTCGGGACAGTATAATTCACCCCTCCACTTT	CASRSGQYNSPLHF
TRBV29-1	-	13	TRBD1	TRBJ2-3	TGCAGCGTAGGACAGGGGACGACAGATACGCAGTATTTT	CSVGQGTTDTQYF
TRBV6-5	-	15	-	TRBJ2-7	TGTGCCAGCAGCCCCCATATAGGTAAAACCTACGAGCAGTACTTC	CASSPHIGKTYEQYF
TRBV10-3	few	14	-	TRBJ2-1	TGTGCCATCAGTGAGTCACAGGAAGTCAATGAGCAGTTCTTC	CAISESQEVNEQFF
TRBV20-1	-	11	-	TRBJ1-1	TGCAGTGCCACAAGGGGAGTTGAAGCTTTCTTT	CSATRGVEAFF
TRBV20-1	-	13	-	TRBJ1-1	TGCAGTGCTAAACGGGCCCCCAACACTGAAGCTTTCTTT	CSAKRAPNTEAFF
TRBV6-5	-	14	-	TRBJ2-1	TGTGCCGGCAGTTGGAACAGGGACTACAATGAGCAGTTCTTC	CAGSWNRDYNEQFF
TRBV6-6	-	14	TRBD2	TRBJ2-1	TGTGCCAGCTTTCCGGGACTAGCGAGCAATGAGCAGTTCTTC	CASFPGLASNEQFF
TRBV20-1	-	14	TRBD2	TRBJ2-3	TGCAGTGCAGCCGGACTAGCGCGCACAGATACGCAGTATTTT	CSAAGLARTDTQYF
TRBV11-2	-	14	TRBD2	TRBJ2-7	TGTGCCAGCGCCCAAGGGACTAGCGCCTACGAGCAGTACTTC	CASAQGTSAYEQYF
TRBV5-6	-	14	-	TRBJ1-5	TGTGCCAGCAGCCTAGGATATCGGAATCAGCCCCAGCATTTT	CASSLGYRNQPQHF
TRBV5-1	-	12	-	TRBJ2-1	TGCGCCAGCAGCTTATCCCAAGGGGAGCAGTTCTTC	CASSLSQGEQFF
TRBV6-2/TRBV6-3	once	18	TRBD2	TRBJ2-1	TGTGCCAGCAGTGACCCGGGACTAGCGGGAGGGTCGTACAATGAGCAGTTCTTC	CASSDPGLAGGSYNEQFF
TRBV7-9	-	18	TRBD1	TRBJ1-2	TGTGCCAGCAGCTTACGGGCGTCACTGACAGGGGTGCACTATGGCTACACCTTC	CASSLRASLTGVHYGYTF
TRBV7-9	few	14	TRBD1	TRBJ1-2	TGTGCCAGCACGAGCACCAGGGGGCAATATGGCTACACCTTC	CASTSTRGQYGYTF
TRBV4-2	once	17	TRBD2	TRBJ2-1	TGTGCCAGCAGCCCCTCGCTGGGGCTTCGACTAGCGAATGAGCAGTTCTTC	CASSPSLGLRLANEQFF
TRBV9	few	16	TRBD2	TRBJ2-2	TGTGCCAGCAGCGGAGCGGGGGGGTCGAACACCGGGGAGCTGTTTTTT	CASSGAGGSNTGELFF
TRBV3-1	-	16	-	TRBJ2-5	TGTGCCAGCAGCCAAAGCCCCCAAGTGTACCAAGAGACCCAGTACTTC	CASSQSPQVYQETQYF
TRBV28	many	15	-	TRBJ1-4	TGTGCCAGCAGGACAGGACCTGCAACTAATGAAAAACTGTTTTTT	CASRTGPATNEKLFF
TRBV3-1	-	15	-	TRBJ2-5	TGTGCCAGCAGCCAAAGCCCTCAGGGTAGGGAGACCCAGTACTTC	CASSQSPQGRETQYF
TRBV9	-	15	-	TRBJ1-6	TGTGCCAGCAGCCCACCGACAGGAATTAATTCACCCCTCCACTTT	CASSPPTGINSPLHF
TRBV10-3	few	14	-	TRBJ2-5	TGTGCCATCAGCCCCTCGGATAGTCGAGAGACCCAGTACTTC	CAISPSDSRETQYF
TRBV10-3	-	15	-	TRBJ1-2	TGTGCCAACAGTGCGCCCTATGGGGTGGAGAGAGGCTACACCTTC	CANSAPYGVERGYTF
TRBV6-6	-	16	-	TRBJ2-4	TGTGCCAGCAGTTACTCGAGGGACCAGGGAGGAGACATTCAGTACTTC	CASSYSRDQGGDIQYF
TRBV5-6	few	14	-	TRBJ2-1	TGTGCCAGCAGCTATGCACAGTCCTACAATGAGCAGTTCTTC	CASSYAQSYNEQFF
TRBV7-9	-	12	-	TRBJ2-7	TGTGCCAGCAGCCCGTTTGTGGCGTTGGAGTACTTC	CASSPFVALEYF
TRBV20-1	-	15	TRBD2	TRBJ2-7	TGCAGTGCCCATGGACTAGCGGAAATCTCCTACGAGCAGTACTTC	CSAHGLAEISYEQYF
TRBV20-1	once	17	TRBD2	TRBJ2-3	TGCAGTGCTCCAGCCCGGTTCCGGGAGGGCCCCACAGATACGCAGTATTTT	CSAPARFREGPTDTQYF
TRBV2	-	13	-	TRBJ1-1	TGTGCCAGCAGTGCAGGCAGGAACACTGAAGCTTTCTTT	CASSAGRNTEAFF
TRBV7-9	-	16	-	TRBJ1-2	TGTGCCAGCAGTCCCGTCCGAACAGATTCACACTATGGCTACACCTTC	CASSPVRTDSHYGYTF
TRBV30	-	10	-	TRBJ2-4	TGTGCCTGGGGATTCTACGAGCAGCACTTC	CAWGFYEQHF
TRBV3-1	-	16	TRBD2	TRBJ2-2	TGTGCCAGCAGCCAGCTAGCGGGGGGACTCACCGGGGAGCTGTTTTTT	CASSQLAGGLTGELFF
TRBV3-1	-	18	-	TRBJ2-4	TGTGCCAGCAGCCAACAAAGATTAAGAGGGGGGGCCAAAAACATTCAGTACTTC	CASSQQRLRGGAKNIQYF
TRBV12-3/TRBV12-4	-	12	-	TRBJ2-1	TGTGCCAGCGGTTTAATTCCTAATGAGCAGTTCTTC	CASGLIPNEQFF
TRBV9	-	15	-	TRBJ1-2	TGTGCCAGCAGCGTAGAGGGGATAGGCGCCTATGGCTACACCTTC	CASSVEGIGAYGYTF
TRBV10-3	few	16	-	TRBJ2-7	TGTGCCATCAGTGAGCCCGATCAGACGAGCTCCTACGAGCAGTACTTC	CAISEPDQTSSYEQYF
TRBV4-2	-	15	-	TRBJ1-2	TGTGCCAGCAGCCAGGGAGACGGGACCCCCGGCGGCTACACCTTC	CASSQGDGTPGGYTF
TRBV15	-	13	-	TRBJ2-3	TGCGCCACCAGCGGGCCCTTCACAGATACGCAGTATTTT	CATSGPFTDTQYF
TRBV7-9	-	17	-	TRBJ1-5	TGTGCCAGCAGCTCCACCGAAGAGGGGCGAAGCAATCAGCCCCAGCATTTT	CASSSTEEGRSNQPQHF
TRBV4-3	-	16	-	TRBJ2-6	TGCGCCAGCAGCCAAGGGCTAAGCTCTGGGGCCAACGTCCTGACTTTC	CASSQGLSSGANVLTF
TRBV12-3/TRBV12-4	-	16	TRBD1	TRBJ2-2	TGTGCCAGCAGATCATTCCGGGACAGGGTCCCCGGGGAGCTGTTTTTT	CASRSFRDRVPGELFF
TRBV12-3/TRBV12-4	-	15	TRBD2	TRBJ2-7	TGTGCCAGCAGTTCCCTGACTAGCGGGGGGAACGAGCAGTACTTC	CASSSLTSGGNEQYF
TRBV5-1	-	15	-	TRBJ2-5	TGCGCCAGCAGGTTCACCGGGACAAGAGGGGAGACCCAGTACTTC	CASRFTGTRGETQYF
TRBV7-9	-	13	-	TRBJ2-7	TGTGCCAGCAGCTCGATTACCAGCTACGAGCAGTACTTC	CASSSITSYEQYF
TRBV9	-	15	TRBD2	TRBJ2-3	TGTGCCAGCAGCGTAGATGCGGGGGGAACAGATACGCAGTATTTT	CASSVDAGGTDTQYF
TRBV3-1	-	13	-	TRBJ2-1	TGTGCTACTACGGGGGGCGGGATAAATGAGCAGTTCTTC	CATTGGGINEQFF
TRBV10-3	-	17	-	TRBJ2-1	TGTGCCATCAGTGAGCCAGGTGGGTCACCCTCCTACAATGAGCAGTTCTTC	CAISEPGGSPSYNEQFF
TRBV20-1	-	14	TRBD2	TRBJ2-3	TGCAGTGCTCAGCGGGAGGCGTACACAGATACGCAGTATTTT	CSAQREAYTDTQYF
TRBV20-1	-	14	-	TRBJ1-2	TGCAGTGCTCCCTCGGTGTGGGGACTCTATGGCTGCACCTTC	CSAPSVWGLYGCTF
TRBV6-5	few	14	-	TRBJ1-5	TGTGCCAGCAGCGTGCGGGGGGGAAATCAGCCCCAGCATTTT	CASSVRGGNQPQHF
TRBV20-1	-	16	-	TRBJ2-2	TGCAGTGCTAGAGATGCCAGGGCGCGGGACACCGGGGAGCTGTTTTTT	CSARDARARDTGELFF
TRBV5-6	-	15	-	TRBJ2-3	TGTGCCAGCAGCTTACCGGGACACCTCACAGATACGCAGTATTTT	CASSLPGHLTDTQYF